This T cell receptor beta chain was observed in a study of CD8 T cells in Susac syndrome. Whole-study context: Among the Susac syndrome patients who underwent sequencing, about 6 had clinically active disease, while 8 or 9 of them were in remission.

The CDR3 is made up of 11 amino acids. Germline assignment: CDR1 SNHLY and CDR2 FYNNEI. V was shortened by 4 bases and J by 6 bases, with 5 bases between the two germline ends. Patients with Susac syndrome met diagnostic criteria defined recently for definite or probable disease. Bulk CD8+ and CD4+ cells came from magnetic negative isolation; CD8+ TEMRA by FACS. Reverse transcription of roughly 0.5 to 1 ug RNA was performed with random hexamers. The CDR3 of TCR beta was amplified by immunoSEQ multiplex PCR across 54 Vbeta and 13 Jbeta. A single record per CDR3 protein comes from TCRdb applying MiXCR to the immunoSEQ multiplex PCR reads. The repertoire holds fewer than 200,000 distinct CDR3 sequences, 90% to 95% seen once, with roughly 0.11% in the top ten.

The TCR sequence derives from a human donor with Susac syndrome. The specimen sequenced was CD4+ T cells from PBMCs. The chain links TRBV2 to TRBJ2-3; TRBD1 or TRBD2 may be the D gene (5 bases each). CDR3 in DNA: TGTGCCAGCAGTGGGGGGGATACGCAGTATTTT. As protein: CASSGGDTQYF.